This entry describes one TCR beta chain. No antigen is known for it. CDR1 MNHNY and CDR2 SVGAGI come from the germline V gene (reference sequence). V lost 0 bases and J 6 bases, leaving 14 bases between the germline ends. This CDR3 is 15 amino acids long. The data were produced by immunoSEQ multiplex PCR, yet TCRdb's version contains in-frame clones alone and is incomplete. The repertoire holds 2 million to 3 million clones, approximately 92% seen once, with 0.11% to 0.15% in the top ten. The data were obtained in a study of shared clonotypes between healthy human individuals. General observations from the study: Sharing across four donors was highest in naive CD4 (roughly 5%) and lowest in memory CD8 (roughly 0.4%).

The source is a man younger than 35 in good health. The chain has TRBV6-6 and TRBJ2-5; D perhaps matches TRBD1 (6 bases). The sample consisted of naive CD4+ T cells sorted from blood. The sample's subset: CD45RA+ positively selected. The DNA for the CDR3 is TGTGCCAGCAGTTACTCAACACAGGGTTTGAAGACCCAGTACTTC. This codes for CASSYSTQGLKTQYF.